Below, 26 T cell receptor beta chains from the same sample are listed, as sequenced in a study of T cell repertoires in cytomegalovirus infection. TCRdb passed the reads through MiXCR, listing each CDR3 protein once. The table shows approximately 470,000 distinct CDR3 sequences, with about 42% occurring only once. No antigens are known for them. Sample: cultured PBMCs, taken from culture after CMV antigen stimulation. The receptors originated from a human donor in good health (CMV status not recorded). Some clones in this sample may be carry-over from other donors' samples.

The table lists this clonotype with a few counts. The rearrangement links TRBV27 to TRBJ2-3; 9 positions match TRBD2. Germline trimming cut 4 bases from V and 3 bases from J; bases unmatched to any gene: 14. Germline V CDR1 and CDR2: MNHEY, SMNVEV (reference sequence). This CDR3 region has 18 residues. The CDR3 loop is CASSSPSGAGGGTDTQYF. The CDR3 region has the DNA TGTGCCAGCAGTTCCCCTTCGGGGGCGGGAGGGGGTACAGATACGCAGTATTTT.

The chain carries TRBV7-9 and TRBJ2-5, with TRBD2 as a possible D gene (6 bases). Trimming shortened V by 4 bases and J by 3 bases, and 21 bases separated the two germline ends. Germline CDR1 and CDR2: SEHNR and FQNEAQ (reference sequence). This CDR3 comprises 17 residues. CDR3 nucleotides: TGTGCCAGCAGCTCGTCGCCCGAAGTATGGGGGGAAGAGACCCAGTACTTC. Encoded protein: CASSSSPEVWGEETQYF.

Concerning this clonotype itself: One end of the junction does not line up with germline, which may come from a read error. The gene calls are TRBV19 and TRBJ2-1; no reliable D call. The germline CDR1 and CDR2 sequences are LNHDA and SQIVND (reference sequence). This CDR3 is built from 15 residues. CDR3 nucleotides: TGTGCCAGTAGCATAGGCGCGAGCTCCTACAATGAGCAGTTCTTC. It translates to CASSIGASSYNEQFF.

The V call is TRBV7-9, the J call TRBJ2-1, with 13 bases fitting TRBD2. The CDR3 sequence is 16 residues long. The V segment lost 4 bases and the J segment 3 bases; nucleotides outside the gene matches: 3. CDR1 is SEHNR and CDR2 is FQNEAQ in the germline V gene (reference sequence). The chain's CDR3 is CASSSGTSGNYNEQFF. CDR3 bases: TGTGCCAGCAGCTCAGGGACTAGCGGGAACTACAATGAGCAGTTCTTC.

Concerning this clonotype: An end of the junction does not agree with germline; a read error may underlie this. The chain couples TRBV6-2 or TRBV6-3 to TRBJ2-5; D not certain. The V gene's germline CDR1 is MNHEY and CDR2 SVGEGT. The CDR3 runs 13 residues. CDR3 nucleotide sequence: TGTGGCAGCAGTGAACAGCTACAAGAGACCCAGTACTTC. Its translation: CGSSEQLQETQYF.

This clonotype was counted a few times. The rearrangement uses TRBV7-8 and TRBJ1-1, with D possibly TRBD1 on 5 matching bases. This CDR3 spans 15 amino acids. The V and J ends lost 5 bases and 1 base respectively, with 14 bases between them. In germline, CDR1 is SGHVS, CDR2 FQNEAQ. CDR3 residues: CASSPTWGPNTEAFF. DNA of the CDR3: TGTGCCAGCAGCCCCACCTGGGGCCCGAACACTGAAGCTTTCTTT.

CDR3 bases: TGCGCCAGCAGCCAATTGCCGGGACAGGGAACCTACGAGCAGTACTTC. Its protein product is CASSQLPGQGTYEQYF. The V call is TRBV4-1, the J call TRBJ2-7; 9 bases agree with TRBD1. From germline, CDR1 is MGHRA and CDR2 YSYEKL. V lost 2 bases and J lost 2; bases outside the gene matches: 7. This CDR3 contains 16 residues.

The rearrangement uses TRBV2 and TRBJ2-1; no firm D call. The germline V gene has CDR1 SNHLY and CDR2 FYNNEI. The V end lost 8 bases, the J end lost 3 bases, and 14 bases lay between the germline ends. The length of the CDR3 is 14 residues. In nucleotides, the CDR3 is TGTGCCAGCCGGCAGACCTTTCTCTACAATGAGCAGTTCTTC. Its translation: CASRQTFLYNEQFF.

The V call is TRBV2, the J call TRBJ2-6; D gene uncertain. In germline, CDR1 is SNHLY, CDR2 FYNNEI. This CDR3 is built from 12 residues. V was clipped by 5 bases and J by 7 bases, with 6 bases between them. CDR3 loop: CASSPLANVLTF. In nucleotides, the CDR3 is TGTGCCAGCAGTCCCCTAGCCAACGTCCTGACTTTC.

The V call is TRBV7-2, the J call TRBJ2-3; TRBD2 aligns across 8 bases. CDR1 and CDR2 (germline): SGHTA, FQGNSA. V shed 1 base, J shed 5 bases, and the junction held 8 bases outside the gene matches. This CDR3 has 16 amino acids. CDR3 nucleotides: TGTGCCAGCAGCTTAGTACGGGGGGGGCTGGGAGATACGCAGTATTTT. This translates into CASSLVRGGLGDTQYF.

The rearrangement uses TRBV11-2 and TRBJ1-2; D unresolved. This CDR3 region has 13 residues. V was shortened by 5 bases and J by 8 bases, with 15 bases between the two germline ends. The germline gives CDR1 SGHAT, CDR2 FQNNGV. Here the CDR3 reads CASSLNPRRGYTF. CDR3 in DNA: TGTGCCAGCAGCCTCAATCCCAGGAGGGGCTACACCTTC.

This clonotype was detected many times. The V gene is TRBV7-2, the J gene TRBJ2-2; a weak D match, TRBD2 (6 bases). The CDR3 is made up of 16 amino acids. From germline, CDR1 is SGHTA and CDR2 FQGNSA. Trimming shortened V by 1 base and J by 5 bases, and 14 bases separated the two germline ends. The CDR3 sequence: CASSLGFSGETGELFF. In DNA form, the CDR3 reads TGTGCCAGCAGCTTAGGTTTTAGCGGAGAGACCGGGGAGCTGTTTTTT.

This clonotype was seen a single time. V is TRBV7-9 and J is TRBJ2-7; 8 bases are shared with TRBD1. The V gene's germline CDR1 is SEHNR and CDR2 FQNEAQ (reference sequence). The CDR3 is made up of 16 amino acids. Unmatched junction bases numbered 15, after V lost 5 bases and J lost 6 bases. CDR3 bases: TGTGCCAGCAGCCCCGGACAGGGCCGCATTTTGGTCGAGCAGTACTTC. As protein: CASSPGQGRILVEQYF.

This clonotype was seen more than once but under ten times. The chain uses TRBV7-2 and TRBJ1-5, with D perhaps TRBD1 (6 bases). The CDR3 has 15 amino acids. Germline CDR1 is SGHTA and CDR2 is FQGNSA. V lost 1 base and J lost 3, with 10 bases in between. The CDR3 sequence: CASSLEQGINQPQHF. The DNA of the CDR3 is TGTGCCAGCAGCTTAGAACAGGGAATCAATCAGCCCCAGCATTTT.

This clonotype was seen repeatedly, ten times or more. The CDR3 here is CASSEGQGRIDEQFF. CDR3 bases: TGTGCCAGCAGCGAAGGACAGGGAAGGATCGATGAGCAGTTCTTC. J is TRBJ2-1 and V is TRBV7-2; 8 bases align to TRBD1. Losses at the gene ends were 5 bases for V and 8 bases for J; bases not matched to a gene: 11. This CDR3 region has 15 residues. Germline lookup yields CDR1 SGHTA and CDR2 FQGNSA.

The chain uses TRBV12-3 or TRBV12-4 and TRBJ1-2, with TRBD1 as a possible D gene (5 bases). Trimming took off 5 bases at V and 8 bases at J, with 15 bases between the two ends. The CDR3 loop spans 13 amino acids. CDR3 amino acids: CASSRQSRDGYTF. For the CDR3, the DNA is TGTGCCAGCAGTAGACAATCCAGGGACGGCTACACCTTC.

This clonotype came up a few times. This chain uses TRBV20-1 with TRBJ1-6; D is possibly TRBD1 (6 bases). The germline CDR1 and CDR2 sequences are DFQATT and SNEGSKA (reference sequence). CDR3 length: 15 amino acids. V dropped 5 bases and J dropped 2 bases, with 13 bases sitting between them. CDR3 protein: CSALRGRAYNSPLHF. The CDR3 nucleotides are TGCAGTGCTCTCAGGGGAAGGGCCTATAATTCACCCCTCCACTTT.

The genes are TRBV3-1 and TRBJ2-7, with 8 bases identical to TRBD1. Unmatched junction bases numbered 11, after V lost 4 bases and J lost 3 bases. The CDR3 totals 16 residues. Per the germline V gene, CDR1 is LGHDT and CDR2 is YNNKEL (reference sequence). CDR3 sequence reads: CASSRPFRDRFYEQYF. For the CDR3, the DNA is TGTGCCAGCAGCCGACCTTTCCGGGACAGGTTCTACGAGCAGTACTTC.

The CDR3 region is CASSESRTSNYGYTF. The DNA of the CDR3 is TGTGCCAGCAGCGAATCCAGGACATCGAACTATGGCTACACCTTC. This chain uses TRBV6-5 with TRBJ1-2; weak D call: TRBD1 (5 bases). Deletions cut 6 bases from V and 2 bases from J, with 16 bases between. The CDR3 spans 15 residues. The germline gives CDR1 MNHEY, CDR2 SVGAGI.

This clonotype occurred once. The rearrangement links TRBV2 to TRBJ2-1; 7 positions agree with TRBD2. Trimming cost V 4 bases and J 4 bases; bases outside gene matches: 4. The CDR3 loop spans 14 amino acids. Per germline, CDR1 SNHLY and CDR2 FYNNEI. CDR3: CASSVRREYNEQFF. In DNA, the CDR3 is TGTGCCAGCAGTGTTAGGCGGGAGTACAATGAGCAGTTCTTC.

The chain recombines TRBV12-3 or TRBV12-4 with TRBJ2-5, with 10 bases identical to TRBD2. The junction had 11 bases not matched to a gene; V was cut back by 6 bases and J by 4 bases. The CDR3 is 16 residues long. The CDR3 region is CASSLRQAGGPETQYF. CDR3 in DNA: TGTGCCAGCAGCCTACGCCAAGCGGGGGGGCCAGAGACCCAGTACTTC.

This clonotype has just a few counts. The CDR3 region is CASSPGTTYTGELFF. CDR3 DNA sequence: TGTGCCAGCAGCCCCGGGACAACATACACCGGGGAGCTGTTTTTT. The chain has TRBV7-9 and TRBJ2-2, with D perhaps TRBD1 (6 bases). This CDR3 is 15 amino acids long. V gave up 5 bases and J gave up 3 bases, with 13 bases separating them. CDR1 is SEHNR, CDR2 FQNEAQ, per germline (reference sequence).

The genes are TRBV5-6 and TRBJ2-2; TRBD2 matches 10 bases. J was trimmed by 4 bases and V by 3 bases; bases with no gene match: 15. This CDR3 comprises 19 residues. The germline gives CDR1 SGHDT, CDR2 YYEEEE. CDR3 protein: CASSWLQREGPLSTGELFF. CDR3 sequence (DNA): TGTGCCAGCAGCTGGCTCCAGCGGGAGGGCCCCCTGTCCACCGGGGAGCTGTTTTTT.

This clonotype came up a few times. The CDR3 region is CASSRNKRTYNEQFF. CDR3 DNA sequence: TGTGCCAGCAGCCGGAACAAGCGGACCTACAATGAGCAGTTCTTC. This chain uses TRBV7-2 with TRBJ2-1, with D possibly TRBD2 on 5 matching bases. The CDR3 is made up of 15 amino acids. Deletions cut 5 bases from V and 2 bases from J, with 13 bases between. Per the germline V gene, CDR1 is SGHTA and CDR2 is FQGNSA.

The table lists this clonotype with a few counts. The chain recombines TRBV6-6 with TRBJ1-2, with D maybe TRBD1 (5 bases). CDR3 size: 12 residues. V dropped 6 bases and J dropped 7 bases, with 12 bases sitting between them. The germline gives CDR1 MNHNY, CDR2 SVGAGI (reference sequence). This CDR3 is CASSTGTSGYTF. The CDR3 coding sequence is TGTGCCAGCAGCACCGGGACGAGTGGCTACACCTTC.

The chain links TRBV6-6 to TRBJ2-5; D remains ambiguous. Germline values: CDR1 MNHNY, CDR2 SVGAGI (reference sequence). Deletions cut 0 bases from V and 2 bases from J, with 13 bases between. The CDR3 sequence is 16 residues long. CDR3 protein: CASSYSTSWGQETQYF. The DNA for the CDR3 is TGTGCCAGCAGTTACTCGACGAGTTGGGGACAAGAGACCCAGTACTTC.